The clone carrying this T cell receptor (beta chain) has ten or more counts. The data originate from a study of T cells of healthy individuals. Using its own MiXCR run on the 5' RACE reads, TCRdb lists one record per CDR3 protein. The data show about 57,000 distinct CDR3 sequences, with 15% to 20% seen just once and approximately 4.8% held by the top ten. J was trimmed by 7 bases and V by 4 bases; bases with no gene match: 15. Germline CDR1 SGDLS, CDR2 YYNGEE. This CDR3 has 17 amino acids. V usage is TRBV9 and J usage is TRBJ2-2; TRBD2 matches at 8 bases. The TCR comes from a human donor in good health. The CDR3 region has the DNA TGTGCCAGCAGCCCGCGGTCCCCGGGACTAGGGGTCGGGGAGCTGTTTTTT. It specifies CASSPRSPGLGVGELFF.